The following is a T cell receptor (beta chain) sequence with its context. Antigen unknown. This CDR3 comprises 14 residues. V lost 5 bases to trimming and J lost 2 bases, with 13 bases between them. Looked up from germline, CDR1 is SGHAT and CDR2 is FQDESV (reference sequence). TCRdb reprocessed the RT-PCR reads via MiXCR and lists one record per CDR3 protein. Among fewer than 800,000 distinct CDR3 sequences listed, more than 15% were seen once. This entry is derived from a study of response to subunit inactivated influenza vaccine. General observations from the study: The study's authors posited that every seasonal influenza vaccination enlists few new T cells.

The sequence was obtained from a man aged 50-60 years who received an inactivated influenza vaccine. The sequences come from PBMCs from blood, collected approximately 12 days after vaccination. The chain is built from TRBV11-1 and TRBJ2-7, with a tentative D call TRBD1 (7 bases). DNA for the CDR3: TGTGCCAGCAGCAAGTCAGGGGGGCCCTACGAGCAGTACTTC. The encoded protein is CASSKSGGPYEQYF.